Here is one T cell receptor beta chain with its context. There is no known antigen for this receptor. It has no much larger one-base neighbor in the sample; base qualities were not kept. The cohort was made up of 650 to 700 healthy bone marrow donors. At the time of sampling, all cohort members were nominally healthy, though unrecorded immune exposures were likely present. The donor tested CMV seronegative and was one of the 352 seronegative cohort members. A peripheral blood sample was collected from each donor, and TCR beta sequencing was performed on peripheral blood mononuclear cells. Genomic DNA extraction from the blood cell samples was performed with the Qiagen DNeasy Blood Extraction Kit. The data are from a study of cytomegalovirus exposure and HLA in healthy donors (dated by TCRdb to 2017 to 2019). Study-wide context: In an earlier analysis of under 600 of the donors, about 260 Gb of sequence data and 95 million to 130 million unique TCR beta sequences from about 179 million T cells were reported. The number of donors typed differed by locus, with 629-630 for A, B, C, DRB1 and DQB1, approximately 500 for DQA1, over 600 for DPA1, and some 450 for DPB1. Alongside the repertoire data, information on donor age, sex, ethnicity and CMV serostatus was compiled. Among the roughly 400 genotyped donors, 81% belonged to the genetic ancestry cluster associated with self-reported Caucasian donors. Besides the first cohort of more than 650 subjects, a separate validation cohort made up of over a hundred different subjects was used. In a later analysis, previously published TCR beta repertoires from about 640 donors were re-analyzed and high-resolution HLA genotyping was added so that TCR occurrence patterns could be studied. An earlier analysis of approximately 580 of the donors used high-throughput TCR beta sequencing to judge whether each TCR beta V gene segment behaved as functional or pseudogenic. The study aimed to test whether signatures of past pathogen exposure could be identified by cataloging public T cell receptors. The T cell repertoires of under 750 subjects were profiled by immunosequencing and related to cytomegalovirus serostatus. Every discovery cohort repertoire had been produced on one sequencing platform. To predict cytomegalovirus infection status, the study brought together high-throughput TCR immunosequencing, statistical association of individual TCRs with disease status, and machine learning. An early release that covered more than 550 HLA-typed donors contained approximately 300 gigabases of sequencing data and about 84 million unique TCR sequences. A later genetic analysis used genome-wide SNP genotypes for about 55% of the 666 donors, treating that subset as a discovery cohort. HLA typing covered class I and class II loci at four-digit resolution. On average, around 240,000 unique TCR beta nucleotide sequences were sequenced per donor among fewer than 500 genotyped donors of the cohort, with about 19% of those sequences being non-productive. In the later analysis, no new phenotypic data were used to find candidate immune exposures; instead, reliance was placed on TCR beta sequences and their occurrence across donors. A handful of DR-DQ haplotypes were handled as single units for association and clustering because linkage in the cohort was strong.

Preparation of the library involved the immunoSEQ multiplex PCR assay. For the multiplex PCR, a mixture combining 60 forward primers for TCR Vbeta segments and 13 reverse primers for TCR Jbeta segments was used. The CDR3 region of rearranged TCR beta genes was amplified from genomic DNA with a multiplex PCR assay. Amplified TCR beta libraries were sequenced as 87-base-pair reads on the Illumina HiSeq System. In the source study's methods: A later analysis counted about 76 million unique TCR beta chains across the 500 to 850 repertoires, and roughly 10 million of these chains were shared by at least two donors. A nearest-neighbor algorithm error-corrected the raw reads and collapsed the reads into unique sequences, merging closely related sequences to remove PCR and sequencing errors. V, D and J gene segments were assigned by aligning CDR3 sequences to IMGT reference sequences. Each retained sequence needed at least a six-nucleotide match to both a V gene segment and a J gene segment. Rearrangements were classified as productive when the CDR3 lacked stop codons and remained in frame with V and J, and all other rearrangements were classified as non-productive. Following IMGT convention, CDR3 was defined as the stretch from the second conserved V-encoded cysteine up to the conserved J-encoded phenylalanine. Sequences without an unambiguous match to a single V gene segment were excluded from the earlier analysis of almost 600 of the donors. In an earlier analysis of approximately 590 of the donors, V segments were called functional above 56.7% productive rearrangements and were called segregating when the between-donor standard deviation exceeded 5%. A statistical classification framework was built to diagnose cytomegalovirus status from the catalog of TCR beta chain sequences. V and J gene assignment, in a later analysis, came from comparing TCR nucleotide sequences with IMGT/GENE-DB human TR gene sequences. Using the TCRdist pipeline, a later analysis assigned CDR3 sequences along with most-parsimonious VDJ recombination scenarios. In a later analysis, each TCR beta chain was defined by its CDR3 amino acid sequence together with its V-gene family, and reads lacking a unique V-gene family were excluded. To address suspected cross-contamination and a sequencing artifact, a later analysis removed around 600 highly shared, low-generation-probability nucleotide sequences. In a later analysis, a clonal expansion index was calculated for each public chain from normalized within-repertoire ranks of inferred template counts. In a later analysis, generation probabilities were computed with a VDJ recombination model fitted to out-of-frame rearrangements, and the resulting probabilities were checked against IGoR. Hypergeometric tests were used in a later analysis to score TCR-TCR, TCR-HLA and TCR-CMV co-occurrence, with a repertoire-size bias correction applied to the TCR pairs. A later analysis estimated false discovery rates by permuting HLA or CMV assignments 20 times. In a later analysis, co-occurring TCRs were grouped using DBSCAN, and TCRdist sequence similarity was added for clustering within HLA-allele-positive subsets. Repertoires with fewer than 30,000 or more than 120,000 public chains were left out of co-occurrence clustering, as were five repertoires with anomalous nucleotide sharing. Not all clones reach the TCRdb copy of this immuneACCESS table, which keeps in-frame sequences only. Checked studies attribute under half of the gap to unresolved V genes and leave the rest unexplained. The V and J calls and clone size were taken over from that table, and D and trimming were inferred from the DNA. For this sample the table gives 180,000 or so clones, of which 80% to 90% were detected only once. The top ten constitute around 0.31% of the sample.

What the work shows at the level of the full study, not this receptor alone: A later genetic analysis associated a missense DCLRE1C variant with V-gene and J-gene trimming of TCR beta chains, and an independent cohort replicated the association. Because counts were too low, roughly 18 rarely observed V segments, including chromosome 9 orphons, were left out of the earlier analysis of approximately 580 of the donors. A later analysis found that HLA-associated TCR beta chains were more clonally expanded and had lower generation probabilities than equally common non-associated chains. The study listed 164 TCR beta chains as associated with cytomegalovirus. When HLA alleles, especially DR and DQ, strongly co-occurred, attributing TCR associations to individual alleles was difficult. A further reported finding was that TCR beta sequences accurately predicted the HLA-A and HLA-B alleles for most subjects in the first cohort. Roughly uniform sequencing depth across donors was assumed in presence/absence analyses, although this assumption may not hold. Most CMV-associated TCR beta chains appeared to be HLA-restricted in a later analysis, and the HLA associations seemed to be driven largely by CMV exposure. The classifier was reported to diagnose cytomegalovirus status with high specificity and sensitivity in both the original cohort and the validation cohort. In vitro tests confirmed that a few of the cytomegalovirus-associated TCR beta chains recognize cytomegalovirus antigens. Specific HLA alleles were associated with roughly 16,000 TCR beta sequences at a false discovery rate of 0.05 in a later analysis. Because HLA typing was missing for some donors at each locus, association tests included only the typed subset. A cluster of highly shared sequence variants was judged likely to be a technical artifact of the sequencing pipeline. The 87-base-pair reads could not distinguish some IMGT-functional V segments, including TRBV6-2 and TRBV6-3, so those segments were excluded. In an earlier analysis of approximately 590 of the donors, most TCR beta V segments appeared in productive rearrangements about 87% or about 30% of the time, broadly matching IMGT annotations. The authors suggested that the approach could potentially be extended to other disease states and immunological phenotypes. A later analysis found that TCR association rates varied across HLA loci, with DRB1 alleles showing the most associated TCRs and HLA-C alleles the fewest. In a later analysis, several top co-occurrence clusters were reported to appear linked to parvovirus B19, influenza, CMV and Epstein-Barr virus. A later genetic analysis reported fewer N-insertions in productive TCRs among donors in an Asian-associated ancestry cluster than the approximately 700-donor mean. Most TCR sequences were observed very rarely across donors, whereas some public TCRs were present in many individuals. For the cohort, immune exposure information was limited to CMV serostatus. Only TCR beta chains were sequenced in this cohort, and the absence of alpha or paired-chain data limited detectable features. Linkage disequilibrium might explain the correlated functional status among segregating V segments, but an unknown experimental factor could not be ruled out.

The CDR3 goes from the cysteine to the phenylalanine over 15 residues. The CDR3 DNA has 45 bases and is translated from base 1. Sequences SGDLS (CDR1) and YYNGEE (CDR2) are obtained from the germline V gene. Germline trimming: 4 bases from V, 4 bases from J; junction bases outside gene matches: 8. The clonotype originates from a woman in her thirties in good health and CMV-seronegative. The sequence joins TRBV9 to TRBJ2-1, with TRBD1 matching 7 junction bases. The sequencing input was PBMCs. At the DNA level, the sequence is TGTGCCAGCAGCTTACGGGACAGACAGTACAATGAGCAGTTCTTC. Its product reads: CASSLRDRQYNEQFF.